A selection of T cell receptor beta chains follows, all from one sample in a study of cytomegalovirus exposure and HLA in healthy donors. Clones were sequenced by immunoSEQ multiplex PCR, and TCRdb holds only the in-frame ones, with some missing. Of 90,000 to 130,000 clones listed, around three quarters are singletons. The sequenced sample consisted of PBMCs. These receptors all stem from a woman aged 25 to 39 in good health and CMV-seronegative. Each CDR3 is given with its conserved first and last residue. D genes are given only for firm matches. Clone size appears in some rows only: once, few, many, or a class for an expanded clone.

CDR3 protein,CDR3 DNA,D gene,J gene,V gene,clone size
CASRESTGHSGNTIYF,TGCGCCAGCAGGGAGTCGACCGGACACTCTGGAAACACCATATATTTT,-,TRBJ1-3,TRBV10-2,once
CATNSGRVTDTQYF,TGTGCCACAAATAGCGGGAGGGTAACAGATACGCAGTATTTT,TRBD2,TRBJ2-3,TRBV10-3,few
CASSYPRGRWFF,TGTGCCAGCAGTTACCCCAGGGGGCGATGGTTCTTC,TRBD1,TRBJ2-1,TRBV6-5,-
CASSDGRGPRRGGYTF,TGTGCCAGCAGTGACGGTAGGGGGCCGCGTAGGGGTGGCTACACCTTC,TRBD1,TRBJ1-2,TRBV2,once
CASSPSSSGGQETQYF,TGTGCCAGCAGTCCCTCGTCTAGCGGGGGACAAGAGACCCAGTACTTC,TRBD2,TRBJ2-5,TRBV28,once
CASRYSGGELFF,TGCGCCAGCAGGTATAGCGGCGGGGAGCTGTTTTTT,-,TRBJ2-2,TRBV5-1,-
CASSYSSTGKAYEQYF,TGTGCCAGCAGTTACTCGAGTACAGGGAAAGCCTACGAGCAGTACTTC,-,TRBJ2-7,TRBV6-5,-
CASSNRDSRTDTQYF,TGTGCCAGCAGCAACCGGGACAGTCGCACAGATACGCAGTATTTT,TRBD1,TRBJ2-3,TRBV7-9,-
CASRPTGVNTEAFF,TGTGCCAGCAGACCCACAGGGGTGAACACTGAAGCTTTCTTT,TRBD1,TRBJ1-1,TRBV28,-
CASSKGQGALPGELFF,TGTGCCAGCAGCAAGGGACAGGGGGCGCTCCCCGGGGAGCTGTTTTTT,TRBD1,TRBJ2-2,TRBV6-6,-
CASSESATGLESEAFF,TGCGCCAGCAGTGAGTCCGCGACAGGGCTTGAGAGTGAAGCTTTCTTT,TRBD1,TRBJ1-1,TRBV10-2,-